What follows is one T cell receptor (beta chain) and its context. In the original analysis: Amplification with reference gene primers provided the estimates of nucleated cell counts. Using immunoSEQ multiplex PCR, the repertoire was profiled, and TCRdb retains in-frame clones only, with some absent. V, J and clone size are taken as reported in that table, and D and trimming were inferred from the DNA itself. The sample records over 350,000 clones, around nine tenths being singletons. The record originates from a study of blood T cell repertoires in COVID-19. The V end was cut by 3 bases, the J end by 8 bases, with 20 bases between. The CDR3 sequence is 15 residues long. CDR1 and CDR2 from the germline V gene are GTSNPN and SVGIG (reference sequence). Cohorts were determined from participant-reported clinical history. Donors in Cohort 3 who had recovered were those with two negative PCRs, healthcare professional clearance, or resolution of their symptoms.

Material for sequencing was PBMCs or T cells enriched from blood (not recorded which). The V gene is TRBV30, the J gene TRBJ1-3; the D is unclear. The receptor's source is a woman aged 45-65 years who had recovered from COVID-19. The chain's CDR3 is CAWSPLGGNMDTIYF. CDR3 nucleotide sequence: TGTGCCTGGAGCCCCTTAGGCGGGAATATGGACACCATATATTTT. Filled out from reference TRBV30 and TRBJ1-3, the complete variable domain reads SQTIHQWPATLVQPVGSPLSLECTVEGTSNPNLYWYRQAAGRGLQLLFYSVGIGQISSEVPQNLSASRPQDRQFILSSKKLLLSDSGFYLCAWSPLGGNMDTIYFGEGSWLTVV.